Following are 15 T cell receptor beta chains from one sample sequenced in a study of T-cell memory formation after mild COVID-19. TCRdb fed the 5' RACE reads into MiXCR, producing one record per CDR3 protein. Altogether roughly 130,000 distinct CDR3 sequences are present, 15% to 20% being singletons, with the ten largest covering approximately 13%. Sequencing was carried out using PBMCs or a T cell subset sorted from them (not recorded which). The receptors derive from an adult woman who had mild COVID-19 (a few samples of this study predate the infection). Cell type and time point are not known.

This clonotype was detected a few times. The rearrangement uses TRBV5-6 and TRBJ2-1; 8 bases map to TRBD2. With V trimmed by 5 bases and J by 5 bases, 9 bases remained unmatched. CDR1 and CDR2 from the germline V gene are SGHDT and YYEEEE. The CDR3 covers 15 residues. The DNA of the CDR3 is TGTGCCAGCAGGCCTTTAGCGGGGCCGAACAATGAGCAGTTCTTC. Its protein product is CASRPLAGPNNEQFF.

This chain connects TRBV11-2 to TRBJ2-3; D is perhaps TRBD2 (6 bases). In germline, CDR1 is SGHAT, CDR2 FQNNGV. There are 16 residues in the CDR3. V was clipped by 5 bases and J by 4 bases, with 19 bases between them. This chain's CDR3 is CASSPRWGEGPDTQYF. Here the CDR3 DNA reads TGTGCCAGCAGCCCCCGTTGGGGGGAAGGGCCAGATACGCAGTATTTT.

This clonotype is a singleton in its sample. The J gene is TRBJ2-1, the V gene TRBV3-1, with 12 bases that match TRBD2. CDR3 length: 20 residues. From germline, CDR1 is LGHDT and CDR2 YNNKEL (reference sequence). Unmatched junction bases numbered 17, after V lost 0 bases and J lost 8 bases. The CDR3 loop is CASSQDRGGRTSGRIDEQFF. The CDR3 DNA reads TGTGCCAGCAGCCAAGATCGGGGGGGCCGTACTAGCGGGAGGATAGATGAGCAGTTCTTC.

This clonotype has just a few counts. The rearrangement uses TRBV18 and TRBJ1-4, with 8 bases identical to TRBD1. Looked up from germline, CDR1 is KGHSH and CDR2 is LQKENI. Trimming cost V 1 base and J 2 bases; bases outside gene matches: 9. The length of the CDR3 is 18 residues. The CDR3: CASSPLSLRQGTNEKLFF. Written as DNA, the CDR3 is TGTGCCAGCTCACCACTCTCCCTGCGACAGGGGACTAATGAAAAACTGTTTTTT.

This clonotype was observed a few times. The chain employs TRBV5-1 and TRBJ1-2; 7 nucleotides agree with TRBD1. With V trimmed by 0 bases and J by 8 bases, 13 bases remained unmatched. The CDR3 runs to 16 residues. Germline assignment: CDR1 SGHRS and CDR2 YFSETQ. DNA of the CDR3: TGCGCCAGCAGCTTGGGCCACCGGGACAGTTCTTACGGCTACACCTTC. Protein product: CASSLGHRDSSYGYTF.

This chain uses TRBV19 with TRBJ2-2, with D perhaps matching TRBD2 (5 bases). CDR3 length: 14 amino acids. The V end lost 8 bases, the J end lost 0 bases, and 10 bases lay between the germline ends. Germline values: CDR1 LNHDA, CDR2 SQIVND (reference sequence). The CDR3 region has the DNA TGTGCCAGTTGTAAGGGAGCGAACACCGGGGAGCTGTTTTTT. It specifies CASCKGANTGELFF.

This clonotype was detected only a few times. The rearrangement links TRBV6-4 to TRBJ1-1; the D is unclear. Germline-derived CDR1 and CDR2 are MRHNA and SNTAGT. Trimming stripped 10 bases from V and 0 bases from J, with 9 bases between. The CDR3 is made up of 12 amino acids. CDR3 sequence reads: CANERMNTEAFF. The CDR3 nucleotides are TGTGCCAATGAACGGATGAACACTGAAGCTTTCTTT.

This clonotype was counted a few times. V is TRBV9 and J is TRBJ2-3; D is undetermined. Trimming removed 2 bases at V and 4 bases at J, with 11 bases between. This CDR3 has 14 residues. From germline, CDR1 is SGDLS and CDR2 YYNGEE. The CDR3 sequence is CASSVGVAADTQYF. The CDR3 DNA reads TGTGCCAGCAGCGTGGGCGTCGCAGCAGATACGCAGTATTTT.

As DNA, the CDR3 is TGTGCCACCAGTGGACCGGGACACTTGAACACTGAAGCTTTCTTT. Its translation is CATSGPGHLNTEAFF. The rearrangement joins TRBV24-1 to TRBJ1-1; maybe TRBD1 (6 bases). This CDR3 region has 15 residues. The V gene lost 5 bases and the J gene lost 0 bases, with 12 bases spanning the gap. From germline, CDR1 is KGHDR and CDR2 SFDVKD.

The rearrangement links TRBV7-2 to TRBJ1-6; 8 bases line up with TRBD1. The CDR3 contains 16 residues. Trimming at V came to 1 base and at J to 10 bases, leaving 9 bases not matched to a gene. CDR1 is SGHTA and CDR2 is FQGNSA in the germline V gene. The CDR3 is CASSLGSGTGGSPLHF. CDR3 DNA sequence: TGTGCCAGCAGCTTAGGGTCCGGGACAGGAGGATCACCCCTCCACTTT.

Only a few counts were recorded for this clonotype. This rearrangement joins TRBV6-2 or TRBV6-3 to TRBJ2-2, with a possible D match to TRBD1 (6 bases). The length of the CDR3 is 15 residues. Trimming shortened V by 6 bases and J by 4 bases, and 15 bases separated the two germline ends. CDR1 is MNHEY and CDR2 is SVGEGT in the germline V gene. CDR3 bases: TGTGCCAGCAGCGATACAGGGCTGGGCACCGGGGAGCTGTTTTTT. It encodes CASSDTGLGTGELFF.

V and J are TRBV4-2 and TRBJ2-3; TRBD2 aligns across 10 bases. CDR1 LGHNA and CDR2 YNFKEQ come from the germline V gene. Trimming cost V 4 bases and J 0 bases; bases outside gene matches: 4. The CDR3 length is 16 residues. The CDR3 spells CASSLGLAESTDTQYF. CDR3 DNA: TGTGCCAGCAGCCTCGGACTAGCGGAAAGCACAGATACGCAGTATTTT.

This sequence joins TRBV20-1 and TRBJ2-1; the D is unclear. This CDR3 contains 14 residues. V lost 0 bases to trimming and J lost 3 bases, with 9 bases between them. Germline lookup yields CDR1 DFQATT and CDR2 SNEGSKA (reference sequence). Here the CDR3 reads CSARDYFGYNEQFF. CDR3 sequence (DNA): TGCAGTGCTAGAGATTATTTCGGCTACAATGAGCAGTTCTTC.

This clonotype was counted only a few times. The CDR3: CASSLGAYTDTQYF. CDR3 in DNA: TGTGCCAGCAGTTTAGGGGCCTACACAGATACGCAGTATTTT. The J gene is TRBJ2-3, the V gene TRBV28; D might be TRBD1 (5 bases). The CDR3 is 14 residues long. V lost 2 bases and J 2 bases, leaving 8 bases between the germline ends. Germline CDR1 reads MDHEN; CDR2 reads SYDVKM.

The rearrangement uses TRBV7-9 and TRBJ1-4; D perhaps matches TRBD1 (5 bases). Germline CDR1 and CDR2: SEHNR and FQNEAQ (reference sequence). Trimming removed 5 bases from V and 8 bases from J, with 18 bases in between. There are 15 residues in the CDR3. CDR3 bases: TGTGCCAGCAGCGGGACCGGGATGCGATCGGAAAAACTGTTTTTT. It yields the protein CASSGTGMRSEKLFF.